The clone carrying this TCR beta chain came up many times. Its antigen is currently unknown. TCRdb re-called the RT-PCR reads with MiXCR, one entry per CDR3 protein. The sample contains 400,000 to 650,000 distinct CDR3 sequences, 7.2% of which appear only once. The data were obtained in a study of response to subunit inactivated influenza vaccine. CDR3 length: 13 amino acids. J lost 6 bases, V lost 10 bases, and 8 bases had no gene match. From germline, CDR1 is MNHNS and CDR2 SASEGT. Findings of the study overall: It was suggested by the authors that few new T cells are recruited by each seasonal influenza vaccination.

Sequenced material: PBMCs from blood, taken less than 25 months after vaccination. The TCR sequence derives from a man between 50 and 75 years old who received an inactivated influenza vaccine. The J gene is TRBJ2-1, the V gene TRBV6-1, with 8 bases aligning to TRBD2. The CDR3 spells CATSAGVSNEQFF. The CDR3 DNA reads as TGTGCCACCTCAGCGGGAGTTTCCAATGAGCAGTTCTTC.